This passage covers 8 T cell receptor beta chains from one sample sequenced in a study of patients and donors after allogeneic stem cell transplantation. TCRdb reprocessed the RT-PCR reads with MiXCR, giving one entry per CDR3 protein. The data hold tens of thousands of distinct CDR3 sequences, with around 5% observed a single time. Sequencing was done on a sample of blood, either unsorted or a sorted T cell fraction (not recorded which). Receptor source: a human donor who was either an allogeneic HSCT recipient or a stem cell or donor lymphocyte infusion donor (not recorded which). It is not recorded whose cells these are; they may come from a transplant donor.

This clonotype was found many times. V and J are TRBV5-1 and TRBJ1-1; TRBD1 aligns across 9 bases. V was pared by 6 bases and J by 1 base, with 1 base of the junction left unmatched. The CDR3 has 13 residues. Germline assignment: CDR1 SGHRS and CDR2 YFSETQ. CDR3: CASTTGGNTEAFF. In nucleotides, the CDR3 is TGCGCCAGCACGACAGGGGGGAACACTGAAGCTTTCTTT.

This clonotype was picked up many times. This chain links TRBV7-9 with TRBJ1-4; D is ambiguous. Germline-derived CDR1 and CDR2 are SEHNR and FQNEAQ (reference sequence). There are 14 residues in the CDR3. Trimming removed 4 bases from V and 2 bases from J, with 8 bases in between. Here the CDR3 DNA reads TGTGCCAGCAGCTACGGTGGGACTAATGAAAAACTGTTTTTT. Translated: CASSYGGTNEKLFF.

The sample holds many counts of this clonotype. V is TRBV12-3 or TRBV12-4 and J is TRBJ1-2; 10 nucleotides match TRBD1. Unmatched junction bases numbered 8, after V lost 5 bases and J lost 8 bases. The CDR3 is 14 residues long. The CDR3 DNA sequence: TGTGCCAGCAGTCAAGATGACAGGGGGCGAGGCTACACCTTC. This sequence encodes CASSQDDRGRGYTF.

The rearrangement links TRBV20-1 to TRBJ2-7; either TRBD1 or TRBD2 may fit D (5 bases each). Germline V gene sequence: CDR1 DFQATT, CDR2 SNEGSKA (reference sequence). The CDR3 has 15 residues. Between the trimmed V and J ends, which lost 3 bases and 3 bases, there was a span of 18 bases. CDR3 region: CSASHPGTVRYEQYF. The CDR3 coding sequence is TGCAGTGCTAGCCACCCCGGGACGGTCCGCTACGAGCAGTACTTC.

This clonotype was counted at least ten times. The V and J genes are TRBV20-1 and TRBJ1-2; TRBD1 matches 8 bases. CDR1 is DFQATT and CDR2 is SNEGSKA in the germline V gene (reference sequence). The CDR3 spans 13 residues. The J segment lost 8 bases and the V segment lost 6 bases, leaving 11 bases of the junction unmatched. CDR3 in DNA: TGCAGTGCCCGGACAGGGCCGTCTCGAGGCTACACCTTC. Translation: CSARTGPSRGYTF.

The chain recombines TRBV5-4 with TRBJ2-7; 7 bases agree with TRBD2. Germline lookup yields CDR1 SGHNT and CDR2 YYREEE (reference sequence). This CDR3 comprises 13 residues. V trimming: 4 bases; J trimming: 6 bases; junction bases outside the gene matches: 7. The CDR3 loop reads CASSPGLVPEQYF. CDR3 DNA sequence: TGTGCCAGCAGCCCCGGACTAGTACCCGAGCAGTACTTC.

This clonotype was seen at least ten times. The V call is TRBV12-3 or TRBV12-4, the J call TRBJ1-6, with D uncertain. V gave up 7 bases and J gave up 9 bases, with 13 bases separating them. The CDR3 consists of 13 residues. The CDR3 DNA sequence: TGTGCCAGCACCACCAGCGAGTTTTCACCCCTCCACTTT. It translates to CASTTSEFSPLHF.

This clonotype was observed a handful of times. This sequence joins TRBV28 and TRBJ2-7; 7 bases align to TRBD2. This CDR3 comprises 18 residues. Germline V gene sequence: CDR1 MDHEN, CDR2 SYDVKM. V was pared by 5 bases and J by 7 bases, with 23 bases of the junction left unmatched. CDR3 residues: CASSLKSPSERDHREQYF. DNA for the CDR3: TGTGCCAGCAGTCTTAAGTCCCCCTCGGAGCGGGACCATCGGGAGCAGTACTTC. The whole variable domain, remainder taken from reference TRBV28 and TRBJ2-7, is DVKVTQSSRYLVKRTGEKVFLECVQDMDHENMFWYRQDPGLGLRLIYFSYDVKMKEKGDIPEGYSVSREKKERFSLILESASTNQTSMYLCASSLKSPSERDHREQYFGPGTRLTVT.